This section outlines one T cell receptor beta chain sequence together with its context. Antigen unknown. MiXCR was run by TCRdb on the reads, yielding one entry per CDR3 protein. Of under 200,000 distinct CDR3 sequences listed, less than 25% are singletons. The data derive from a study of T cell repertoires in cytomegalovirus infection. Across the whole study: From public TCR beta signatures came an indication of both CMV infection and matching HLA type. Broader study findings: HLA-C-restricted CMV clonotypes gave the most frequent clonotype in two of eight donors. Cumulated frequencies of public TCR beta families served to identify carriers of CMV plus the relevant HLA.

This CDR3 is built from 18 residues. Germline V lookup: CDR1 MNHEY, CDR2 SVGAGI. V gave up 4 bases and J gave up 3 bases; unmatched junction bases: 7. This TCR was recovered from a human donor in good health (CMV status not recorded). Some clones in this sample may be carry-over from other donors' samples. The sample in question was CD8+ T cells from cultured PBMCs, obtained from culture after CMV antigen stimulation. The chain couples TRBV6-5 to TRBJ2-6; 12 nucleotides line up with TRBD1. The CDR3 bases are TGTGCCAGCAGTTTCTCCGGGACAGGGGGCGTTGGGGCCAACGTCCTGACTTTC. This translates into CASSFSGTGGVGANVLTF.